This T cell receptor (beta chain) was retrieved from a study of OX40 agonist ivuxolimab in advanced cancers. Produced via immunoSEQ multiplex PCR; TCRdb's table is partial and in-frame only. Altogether around 34,000 clones are present, over 80% being singletons, with the ten largest covering about a quarter. Germline-derived CDR1 and CDR2 are MGHRA and YSYEKL. The CDR3 length is 18 residues. V was clipped by 4 bases and J by 0 bases; unmatched bases: 13. The source is an adult with an advanced solid tumor such as melanoma, head and neck, liver or kidney cancer. Sequencing was performed on CD4+ or CD8+ T cells sorted from blood, taken in a trial of the OX40 agonist ivuxolimab. The V call is TRBV4-1, the J call TRBJ2-7; 9 bases map to TRBD2. CDR3 in amino acids: CASSPSPSSGEFSYEQYF. The CDR3 DNA is TGCGCCAGCAGCCCCTCCCCTTCTAGCGGGGAATTCTCCTACGAGCAGTACTTC.